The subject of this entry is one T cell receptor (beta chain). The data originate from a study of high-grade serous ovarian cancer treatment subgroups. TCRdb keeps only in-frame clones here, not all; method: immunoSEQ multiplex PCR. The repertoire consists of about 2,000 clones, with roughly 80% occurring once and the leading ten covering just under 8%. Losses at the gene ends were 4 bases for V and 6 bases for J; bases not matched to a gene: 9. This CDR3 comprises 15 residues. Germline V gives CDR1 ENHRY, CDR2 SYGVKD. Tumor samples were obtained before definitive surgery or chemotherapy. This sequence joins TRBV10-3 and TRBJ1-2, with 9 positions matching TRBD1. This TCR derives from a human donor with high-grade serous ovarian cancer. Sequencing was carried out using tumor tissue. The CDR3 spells CAISGARDRVDGYTF. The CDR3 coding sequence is TGTGCCATCAGTGGAGCCAGGGACAGGGTTGATGGCTACACCTTC.